Following are 32 T cell receptor beta chains from one sample sequenced in a study of blood T cells in healthy people across ages. PCR was performed a second time for roughly 6 to 12 cycles using a sample-barcoded 5' primer and a J-beta primer mix. TCRdb called the 5' RACE reads again in MiXCR, with one record for every CDR3 protein. Of some 920,000 distinct CDR3 sequences listed, 45% to 60% are singletons. Sequencing was carried out using blood. These receptors all stem from a woman aged 55-75 years in good health.

For the CDR3, the DNA is TGTGCCAGCAGCTCCATAGCGGGAGATCATGAGCAGTACTTC. Translating it yields CASSSIAGDHEQYF. The V and J genes are TRBV7-8 and TRBJ2-5; 9 nucleotides agree with TRBD2. Unmatched junction bases numbered 11, after V lost 4 bases and J lost 11 bases. The CDR3 loop spans 14 amino acids. Germline CDR1 and CDR2: SGHVS and FQNEAQ.

The chain employs TRBV6-5 and TRBJ2-7, with D possibly TRBD1 on 6 matching bases. Germline loops: CDR1 MNHEY, CDR2 SVGAGI. V gave up 5 bases and J gave up 3 bases, with 11 bases separating them. The CDR3 extends over 13 amino acids. The CDR3 DNA sequence: TGTGCCAGCAGTCGTCAGGGGATCTACGAGCAGTACTTC. It is translated as CASSRQGIYEQYF.

The chain employs TRBV18 and TRBJ2-5; weak D call: TRBD1 (6 bases). TRBJ2-7 matches the DNA end more closely, so the J call is doubtful. The CDR3 consists of 15 residues. Per the germline V gene, CDR1 is KGHSH and CDR2 is LQKENI. The CDR3 spells CASSPQVRGGDEQYF. CDR3 bases: TGTGCCAGCTCACCACAGGTTAGAGGGGGTGACGAGCAGTACTTC.

In its sample, this clonotype was seen a few times. The chain employs TRBV11-2 and TRBJ2-3; 10 nucleotides line up with TRBD2. V shed 3 bases, J shed 1 base, and the junction held 4 bases outside the gene matches. The CDR3 runs to 16 residues. CDR1 SGHAT and CDR2 FQNNGV come from the germline V gene. The DNA of the CDR3 is TGTGCCAGCAGCTTGTGGACTAGCGGAGGCACAGATACGCAGTATTTT. Amino acids: CASSLWTSGGTDTQYF.

This clonotype was counted once. One junction end does not reproduce the germline sequence, and a read error may be involved. The CDR3 DNA reads TGTGCCAACAGCGTAGGACAGGGGGAGACCCAGTACTTC. Residues: CANSVGQGETQYF. The J gene is TRBJ2-7, the V gene TRBV9; 9 nucleotides line up with TRBD1. The DNA matches TRBJ2-5 better at its end, which makes the J call doubtful. CDR1 is SGDLS, CDR2 YYNGEE, per germline. This CDR3 is 13 amino acids long.

The genes are TRBV27 and TRBJ1-1; D is ambiguous. This CDR3 has 11 amino acids. V was clipped by 2 bases and J by 7 bases, with 5 bases between them. Germline loops: CDR1 MNHEY, CDR2 SMNVEV (reference sequence). The CDR3 sequence is CASSLGNEAFF. In DNA form, the CDR3 reads TGTGCCAGCAGTTTAGGAAATGAAGCTTTCTTT.

V gene TRBV4-2 combines with J gene TRBJ2-7; D tentatively fits TRBD1 or TRBD2 (5 bases each). V was clipped by 1 base and J by 7 bases, with 17 bases between them. This CDR3 contains 15 residues. Germline loops: CDR1 LGHNA, CDR2 YNFKEQ. CDR3: CASSQVARVSGEQYF. The CDR3 nucleotides read TGTGCCAGCAGCCAAGTCGCCAGGGTGAGCGGTGAGCAGTACTTC.

This chain connects TRBV3-1 to TRBJ2-3; tentatively, D is TRBD2 (6 bases). This CDR3 has 18 amino acids. Trimming shortened V by 3 bases and J by 2 bases, and 21 bases separated the two germline ends. Germline V gene data show CDR1 as LGHDT and CDR2 as YNNKEL (reference sequence). This chain's CDR3 is CASSHSSAWGDLTDTQYF. CDR3 sequence (DNA): TGTGCCAGCAGCCACTCGTCCGCGTGGGGGGACCTCACAGATACGCAGTATTTT.

This sequence joins TRBV7-9 and TRBJ2-2, with 9 bases that match TRBD1. This CDR3 has 16 residues. The V gene end was trimmed by 0 bases and the J gene end by 4 bases; junction bases not matched to a gene: 3. Per germline, CDR1 SEHNR and CDR2 FQNEAQ (reference sequence). The CDR3: CASSLAGTGITGELFF. CDR3 DNA sequence: TGTGCCAGCAGCTTAGCTGGGACAGGGATCACCGGGGAGCTGTTTTTT.

The chain carries TRBV2 and TRBJ1-2; no clear D gene. CDR1 is SNHLY and CDR2 is FYNNEI in the germline V gene. This CDR3 is built from 11 residues. Trimming cost V 8 bases and J 5 bases, with 9 bases left between them. This CDR3 reads CASGRLYGYTF. The CDR3, as DNA: TGTGCCAGCGGACGGTTATATGGCTACACCTTC.

This chain joins TRBV9 and TRBJ1-6; D is undetermined. V was pared by 7 bases and J by 10 bases, with 15 bases between. Germline loops: CDR1 SGDLS, CDR2 YYNGEE. The CDR3 totals 13 residues. CDR3 in DNA: TGTGCCAGCGGTAGTATAGCGGAATCACCCCTCCACTTT. This codes for CASGSIAESPLHF.

This clonotype has more than one count but fewer than ten. CDR3 amino acids: CASSLFQAGGSSYEQYF. Written as DNA, the CDR3 is TGTGCCAGCAGCTTATTTCAAGCGGGGGGGTCCTCCTACGAGCAGTACTTC. V is TRBV7-9 and J is TRBJ2-7; 10 nucleotides align to TRBD2. CDR1 is SEHNR, CDR2 FQNEAQ, per germline (reference sequence). CDR3 length: 17 amino acids. J lost 0 bases, V lost 2 bases, and 7 bases had no gene match.

This clonotype was observed a few times. The chain employs TRBV9 and TRBJ2-3; 9 bases line up with TRBD1. CDR1 SGDLS and CDR2 YYNGEE come from the germline V gene. Unmatched junction bases numbered 17, after V lost 4 bases and J lost 5 bases. This CDR3 contains 18 residues. The CDR3 coding sequence is TGTGCCAGCAGCCCAGTGGGGACAGGGACTTTTTCCGTAGATACGCAGTATTTT. This sequence encodes CASSPVGTGTFSVDTQYF. Combining the CDR3 with reference TRBV9 and TRBJ2-3 gives the whole variable domain DSGVTQTPKHLITATGQRVTLRCSPRSGDLSVYWYQQSLDQGLQFLIQYYNGEERAKGNILERFSAQQFPDLHSELNLSSLELGDSALYFCASSPVGTGTFSVDTQYFGPGTRLTVL.

This chain joins TRBV7-2 and TRBJ2-1; no firm D call. With 10 bases removed from V and 0 bases from J, the gap between germline ends came to 16 bases. Germline V gene sequence: CDR1 SGHTA, CDR2 FQGNSA. The CDR3 has 15 residues. This CDR3 is CATQPSANSYNEQFF. The CDR3 DNA reads as TGTGCCACCCAACCGTCAGCCAACTCCTACAATGAGCAGTTCTTC.

In DNA form, the CDR3 reads TGTGCCAGCAGCCGAAGCGGGAGGCAAGAGACCCAGTACTTC. Translating it yields CASSRSGRQETQYF. The rearrangement uses TRBV3-1 and TRBJ2-5, with 9 bases matching TRBD2. With V trimmed by 4 bases and J by 2 bases, 2 bases remained unmatched. Germline values: CDR1 LGHDT, CDR2 YNNKEL (reference sequence). CDR3 length: 14 amino acids.

The rearrangement uses TRBV7-9 and TRBJ1-4; D is possibly TRBD1 (5 bases). The CDR3 sequence is 16 residues long. Trimming removed 5 bases from V and 6 bases from J, with 19 bases in between. In germline, CDR1 is SEHNR, CDR2 FQNEAQ (reference sequence). In nucleotides, the CDR3 is TGTGCCAGCAGCGCTGTCCCCGACAGTTTCGATGAAAAACTGTTTTTT. Its protein is CASSAVPDSFDEKLFF.

The chain links TRBV24-1 to TRBJ2-3; no definite D call. Germline values: CDR1 KGHDR, CDR2 SFDVKD. Trimming pared 12 bases from V and 1 base from J, leaving 22 bases between. The CDR3 runs 16 residues. CDR3 nucleotides: TGTGCCTCCATTTTTCTACACGGGCTGGGCACAGATACGCAGTATTTT. Amino acids: CASIFLHGLGTDTQYF.

CDR3: CSARVGSGNYEQYF. The CDR3 DNA reads TGCAGTGCTAGGGTTGGTAGCGGAAACTACGAGCAGTACTTC. V and J are TRBV20-1 and TRBJ2-7; a weak D match, TRBD2 (6 bases). Germline-derived CDR1 and CDR2 are DFQATT and SNEGSKA (reference sequence). Trimming pared 3 bases from V and 3 bases from J, leaving 15 bases between. This CDR3 comprises 14 residues.

The CDR3 DNA reads TGTGCCAGCAGTTCCGCTGGTAGCGGGTCCAATGAGCAGTTCTTC. It encodes CASSSAGSGSNEQFF. V usage is TRBV12-3 or TRBV12-4 and J usage is TRBJ2-1; 7 bases agree with TRBD2. CDR3 size: 15 residues. V was pared by 4 bases and J by 6 bases, with 9 bases of the junction left unmatched.

This clonotype was picked up a small number of times. V and J are TRBV20-1 and TRBJ2-3, with 8 bases that match TRBD2. This CDR3 region has 15 residues. Germline V lookup: CDR1 DFQATT, CDR2 SNEGSKA (reference sequence). J gave up 1 base and V 6 bases, and 9 bases lay outside the gene matches. The CDR3, as DNA: TGCAGTGCCGTTATAGCGGGGAGTCGCACAGATACGCAGTATTTT. This gives the protein CSAVIAGSRTDTQYF.

This clonotype was recorded a few times. The chain recombines TRBV11-3 with TRBJ2-2, with D tentatively TRBD1 or TRBD2 (5 bases each). This CDR3 has 13 residues. Trimming took off 5 bases at V and 7 bases at J, with 11 bases between the two ends. Per the germline V gene, CDR1 is SGHNT and CDR2 is YENEEA. CDR3 coding DNA: TGTGCCAGCAGCCTCGGGGCAGTCGGGGAGCTGTTTTTT. Translation: CASSLGAVGELFF.

In this sample, this clonotype turned up a few times. The rearrangement uses TRBV28 and TRBJ2-5, with 11 bases aligning to TRBD2. The CDR3 extends over 17 amino acids. Germline CDR1 is MDHEN and CDR2 is SYDVKM. V was clipped by 4 bases and J by 4 bases; unmatched bases: 11. The CDR3 spells CASSSTLAGGITETQYF. CDR3 nucleotide sequence: TGTGCCAGCAGTTCGACTCTAGCGGGAGGAATTACAGAGACCCAGTACTTC.

CDR3 protein: CASKGGTSGSEQYF. In DNA, the CDR3 is TGTGCCAGCAAAGGTGGGACTAGCGGATCCGAGCAGTACTTC. The chain uses TRBV5-4 and TRBJ2-7, with 11 bases aligning to TRBD2. The CDR3 is 14 amino acids. The junction had 8 bases not matched to a gene; V was cut back by 6 bases and J by 6 bases. Germline loops: CDR1 SGHNT, CDR2 YYREEE (reference sequence).

To note about this clonotype: Germline and junction disagree at one end, which may indicate a read error. The gene calls are TRBV5-1 and TRBJ1-1; no firm D call. The CDR3 has 14 amino acids. CDR1 and CDR2 (germline): SGHRS, YFSETQ. CDR3 loop: CASSSEQRNTEAFF. The CDR3 bases are TGCGCCAGCAGCTCCGAACAGAGAAACACCGAAGCTTTCTTT. Full variable domain (outside the CDR3, taken from reference TRBV5-1 and TRBJ1-1): KAGVTQTPRYLIKTRGQQVTLSCSPISGHRSVSWYQQTPGQGLQFLFEYFSETQRNKGNFPGRFSGRQFSNSRSEMNVSTLELGDSALYLCASSSEQRNTEAFFGQGTRLTVV.

The rearrangement uses TRBV7-3 and TRBJ2-5; D perhaps matches TRBD2 (6 bases). V lost 0 bases, J lost 0 bases, and 17 bases lay in between. Germline V gives CDR1 SGHTA, CDR2 FQGTGA. This CDR3 has 18 residues. The CDR3 DNA reads TGTGCCAGCAGCTTAACGGGTCGGGCTAGCGTGTACCAAGAGACCCAGTACTTC. Translated: CASSLTGRASVYQETQYF.

A few counts support this clonotype. The chain is built from TRBV4-1 and TRBJ2-7; D ambiguous. The CDR3 sequence is 14 residues long. Trimming stripped 0 bases from V and 3 bases from J, with 9 bases between. The V gene's germline CDR1 is MGHRA and CDR2 YSYEKL. CDR3 protein: CASSQDTNYYEQYF. The CDR3 DNA sequence: TGCGCCAGCAGCCAAGATACCAACTACTACGAGCAGTACTTC.

J is TRBJ1-2 and V is TRBV29-1; D may be TRBD1 (5 bases). Germline loops: CDR1 SQVTM, CDR2 ANQGSEA. Trimming took off 1 base at V and 8 bases at J, with 14 bases between the two ends. The CDR3 covers 13 residues. Written as DNA, the CDR3 is TGCAGCGTTGAAGCCGTGGCTGGGGGGGGCTACACCTTC. Translating it yields CSVEAVAGGGYTF.

The chain joins TRBV28 to TRBJ2-7; TRBD1 is a possible D gene (5 bases). Trimming took 8 bases from V and 3 from J, leaving 8 bases between them. Germline CDR1 is MDHEN and CDR2 is SYDVKM. There are 11 residues in the CDR3. The CDR3 spells CASGALYEQYF. The CDR3 nucleotides are TGTGCCAGCGGGGCGCTCTACGAGCAGTACTTC. The complete variable domain, with remaining parts taken from reference TRBV28 and TRBJ2-7, reads DVKVTQSSRYLVKRTGEKVFLECVQDMDHENMFWYRQDPGLGLRLIYFSYDVKMKEKGDIPEGYSVSREKKERFSLILESASTNQTSMYLCASGALYEQYFGPGTRLTVT.

In the case of this clonotype: The junction does not match germline at one end; this may be a read error. The gene calls are TRBV5-1 and TRBJ2-7; TRBD1 or TRBD2 may be the D gene (5 bases each). The germline gives CDR1 SGHRS, CDR2 YFSETQ. This CDR3 has 14 residues. The CDR3 DNA is TGCACCAGCAGCTTCCGGGACGGAGCCTACGAGCAGTACTTC. It specifies CTSSFRDGAYEQYF.

This rearrangement joins TRBV28 to TRBJ2-1; 9 positions match TRBD2. The length of the CDR3 is 15 residues. From germline, CDR1 is MDHEN and CDR2 SYDVKM. Trimming at V came to 6 bases and at J to 2 bases, leaving 5 bases not matched to a gene. The CDR3 region has the DNA TGTGCCAGCAGCTCCGGGACTAGCACCTACAATGAGCAGTTCTTC. It specifies CASSSGTSTYNEQFF.

This clonotype was found many times. The J gene is TRBJ2-3, the V gene TRBV20-1, with D perhaps matching TRBD1 or TRBD2 (5 bases each). The CDR3 consists of 15 residues. The ends were cut back, 1 base at V and 0 bases at J, with 11 bases in the middle. CDR1 is DFQATT, CDR2 SNEGSKA, per germline (reference sequence). The CDR3 DNA is TGCAGTGCTAGAGGTTGGGGCGGGAGCACAGATACGCAGTATTTT. Translated, it gives CSARGWGGSTDTQYF.

About this clonotype itself: Since a much larger clone is just one base distant, this may be a read error. This rearrangement joins TRBV7-2 to TRBJ2-7; 10 bases are shared with TRBD1. The CDR3 runs 14 residues. The germline CDR1 and CDR2 sequences are SGHTA and FQGNSA. The V gene end was trimmed by 3 bases and the J gene end by 5 bases; junction bases not matched to a gene: 4. The CDR3 loop is CASSFGTGADEQYF. DNA of the CDR3: TGTGCCAGCAGCTTCGGGACAGGGGCCGACGAGCAGTACTTC.